Listed here is a single T cell receptor (beta chain). This clonotype is identified as medium-sized (0.01 to 0.1%). Its antigen specificity is not known. Sequence at one end of the junction differs from germline and may be a read error. TCR beta rearrangements were amplified from genomic DNA extracted from peripheral blood rather than from sorted cells or RNA. The CDR3 runs 15 residues from the cysteine to the phenylalanine. Only CDR3 DNA remains: 45 bases, in frame from the first base. CDR1 and CDR2 are drawn from the germline V gene: ENHRY, SYGVKD. The data were taken from a study of T cell repertoires in aging, cancer and after chemotherapy (dated by TCRdb to between 2018 and 2020). Background for the entire study: Six donor age groups were covered, ranging from 30 or younger up to 70 or older, and each group contained at least three individuals. In total, the full dataset held approximately 8.4 million TCR reads. To look at immunoaging and at how T cells reconstitute after chemotherapy, the study profiled TCR beta repertoires in peripheral blood from both healthy donors and cancer patients. Alongside 95 to 100 healthy donors serving as a reference group, the cohort included some 220 cancer patients, of whom approximately 94 had hematological cancers and fewer than 140 had solid cancers. In the hematological group, the paired samples taken before and after chemotherapy came from chronic lymphocytic leukemia patients given fludarabine- or bendamustine-based regimens.

What the study reported, not specific to this receptor: Lymphoid organ infiltration was present in the hematological cancer patients, and this infiltration may itself impair thymic emigration or the expansion of peripheral T cells. The authors noted that the repertoire data do not allow conclusions about immunological memory after chemotherapy. Significantly lower blood TCR diversity and higher clonality were observed in untreated patients with hematological or solid cancers than in age-matched healthy donors. Declining TCR diversity with age in healthy donors was mainly explained by loss of richness; in cancer patients, loss of evenness also contributed. Median generation probability increased over the chemotherapy interval in both cancer cohorts, suggesting repertoire reconstitution through rebound thymic output.

Using a mixed TRB-A/B primer pool, multiplex touch-down PCR amplified rearranged TRB sequences covering the V, D and J segments. Illumina adapters and sample indices were added to the amplicons in two consecutive PCR reactions performed with Phusion HS II polymerase. After gel purification with the NucleoSpin Gel and PCR Clean-up kit, the amplicons were checked using Qubit and an Agilent 2100 Bioanalyzer. Sequencing of the libraries was done on an Illumina MiSeq with paired-end, single-indexed 600-cycle runs. The authors' pipeline ran thus. MiXCR versions 2.12 and 3.0.5 were used to process the TRB sequences. A clone was defined as each unique CDR3 nucleotide sequence, and only productive sequences supported by at least two reads were kept. Repertoire metrics included Shannon diversity, evenness, clonality (one minus evenness), and alpha-parameterized diversity profiles from alpha 0 to 5. The IGoR algorithm was used to compute generation probabilities of clones in paired pre- and post-chemotherapy samples. TCRdb handled the public reads itself, with Q25 trimming in fastp and clone calling in MiXCR, and kept productive beta chains. Identical CDR3 protein sequences are pooled into one entry, listed with their most common genes and DNA. TCRdb, rather than the study authors, made the V and J calls. Recorded for this sample are 340 or so distinct CDR3 sequences; around a fifth of them occurred a single time. The ten largest clones represent over 65% of the sample.

This chain joins TRBV10-3 to TRBJ2-7, with the D gene uncertain. The clonotype originates from a human donor with a blood cancer. Sequencing input: blood. The nucleotides read TGTGCCATCAGTGAGTCGATCCACCGATCCTCCGAGCAGTACTTC. Its protein product is CAISESIHRSSEQYF.